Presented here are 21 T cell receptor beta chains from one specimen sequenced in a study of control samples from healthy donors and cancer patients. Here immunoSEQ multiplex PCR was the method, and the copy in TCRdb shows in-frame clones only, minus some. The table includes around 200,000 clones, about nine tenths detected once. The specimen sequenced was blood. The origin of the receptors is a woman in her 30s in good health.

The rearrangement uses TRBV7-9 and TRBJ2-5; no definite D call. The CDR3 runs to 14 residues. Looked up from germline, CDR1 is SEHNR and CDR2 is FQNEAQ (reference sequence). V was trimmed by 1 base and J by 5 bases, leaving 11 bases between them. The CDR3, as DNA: TGTGCCAGCAGCTTAGGCTCGGCCCCCGAGACCCAGTACTTC. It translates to CASSLGSAPETQYF.

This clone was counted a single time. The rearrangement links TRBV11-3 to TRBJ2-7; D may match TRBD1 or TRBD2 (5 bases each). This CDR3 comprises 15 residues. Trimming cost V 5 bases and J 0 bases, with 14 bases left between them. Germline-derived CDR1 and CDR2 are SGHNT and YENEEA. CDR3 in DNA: TGTGCCAGCAGCCCCCGGGACCAGAGCTCCTACGAGCAGTACTTC. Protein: CASSPRDQSSYEQYF. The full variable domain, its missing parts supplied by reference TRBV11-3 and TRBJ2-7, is EAGVVQSPRYKIIEKKQPVAFWCNPISGHNTLYWYLQNLGQGPELLIRYENEEAVDDSQLPKDRFSAERLKGVDSTLKIQPAELGDSAVYLCASSPRDQSSYEQYFGPGTRLTVT.

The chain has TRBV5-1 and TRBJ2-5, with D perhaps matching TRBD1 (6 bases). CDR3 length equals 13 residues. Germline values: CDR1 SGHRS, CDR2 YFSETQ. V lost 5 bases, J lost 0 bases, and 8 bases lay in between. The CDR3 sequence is CASSRQDQETQYF. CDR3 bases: TGCGCCAGCAGTCGACAGGACCAAGAGACCCAGTACTTC.

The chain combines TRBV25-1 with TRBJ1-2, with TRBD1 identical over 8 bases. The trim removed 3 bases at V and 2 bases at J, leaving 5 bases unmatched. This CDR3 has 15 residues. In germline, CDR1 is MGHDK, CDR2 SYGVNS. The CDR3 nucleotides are TGTGCCAGCAGTGATTACAGGGGGGGCAACTATGGCTACACCTTC. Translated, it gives CASSDYRGGNYGYTF.

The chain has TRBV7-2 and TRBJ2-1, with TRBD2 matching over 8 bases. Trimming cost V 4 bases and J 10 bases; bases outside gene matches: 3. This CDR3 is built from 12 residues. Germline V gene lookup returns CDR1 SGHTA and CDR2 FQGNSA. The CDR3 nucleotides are TGTGCCAGCAGCTCTCAGCGGGAGGAGCAGTTCTTC. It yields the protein CASSSQREEQFF.

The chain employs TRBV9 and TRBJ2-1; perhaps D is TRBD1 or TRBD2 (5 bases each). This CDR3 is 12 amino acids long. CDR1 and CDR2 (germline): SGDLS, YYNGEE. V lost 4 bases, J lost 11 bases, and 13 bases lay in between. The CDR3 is CASSLDPGQQFF. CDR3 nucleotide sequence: TGTGCCAGCAGCTTAGACCCGGGACAGCAGTTCTTC.

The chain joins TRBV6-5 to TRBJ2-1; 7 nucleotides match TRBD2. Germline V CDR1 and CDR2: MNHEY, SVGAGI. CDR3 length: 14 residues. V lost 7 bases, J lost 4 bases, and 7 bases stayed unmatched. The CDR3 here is CASMPSGAYNEQFF. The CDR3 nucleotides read TGTGCCAGCATGCCGAGCGGGGCGTACAATGAGCAGTTCTTC.

For the CDR3, the DNA is TGTGCCAGCAGCCTAGTGAGGGGGGCGAAAAACATTCAGTACTTC. Amino acids: CASSLVRGAKNIQYF. The chain uses TRBV7-9 and TRBJ2-4; D is tentatively TRBD1 or TRBD2 (6 bases each). This CDR3 is built from 15 residues. Looked up from germline, CDR1 is SEHNR and CDR2 is FQNEAQ (reference sequence). V gave up 5 bases and J gave up 4 bases, with 15 bases separating them.

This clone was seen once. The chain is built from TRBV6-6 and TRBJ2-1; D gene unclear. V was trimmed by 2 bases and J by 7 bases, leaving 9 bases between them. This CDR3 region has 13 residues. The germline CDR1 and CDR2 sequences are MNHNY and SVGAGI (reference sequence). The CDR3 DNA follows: TGTGCCAGCAGTTACCGGACGGAAAATGAGCAGTTCTTC. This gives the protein CASSYRTENEQFF.

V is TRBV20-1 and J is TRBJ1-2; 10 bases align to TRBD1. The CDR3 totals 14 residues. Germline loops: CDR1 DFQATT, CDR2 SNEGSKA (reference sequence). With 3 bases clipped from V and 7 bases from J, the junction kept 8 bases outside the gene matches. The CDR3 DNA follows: TGCAGTGCTAGTGGGACAGGGGATAGTGGTGGCTACACCTTC. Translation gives CSASGTGDSGGYTF.

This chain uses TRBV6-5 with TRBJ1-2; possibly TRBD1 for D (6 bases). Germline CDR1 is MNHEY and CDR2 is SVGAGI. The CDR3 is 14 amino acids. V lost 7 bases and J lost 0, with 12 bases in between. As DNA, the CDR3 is TGTGCCAGCACCCAGGACAGAGCTAACTATGGCTACACCTTC. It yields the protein CASTQDRANYGYTF.

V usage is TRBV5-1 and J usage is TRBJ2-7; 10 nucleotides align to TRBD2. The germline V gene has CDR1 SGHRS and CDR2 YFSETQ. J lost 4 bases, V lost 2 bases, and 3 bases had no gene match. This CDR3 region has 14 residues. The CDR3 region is CASSFSGRSYEQYF. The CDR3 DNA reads TGCGCCAGCAGCTTTAGCGGGAGGAGTTACGAGCAGTACTTC. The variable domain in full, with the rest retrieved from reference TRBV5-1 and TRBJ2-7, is KAGVTQTPRYLIKTRGQQVTLSCSPISGHRSVSWYQQTPGQGLQFLFEYFSETQRNKGNFPGRFSGRQFSNSRSEMNVSTLELGDSALYLCASSFSGRSYEQYFGPGTRLTVT.

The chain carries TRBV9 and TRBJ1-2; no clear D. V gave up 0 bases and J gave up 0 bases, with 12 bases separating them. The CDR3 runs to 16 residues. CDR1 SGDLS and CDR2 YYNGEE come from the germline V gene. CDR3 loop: CASSVGGKGANYGYTF. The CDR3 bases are TGTGCCAGCAGCGTAGGGGGTAAAGGAGCTAACTATGGCTACACCTTC. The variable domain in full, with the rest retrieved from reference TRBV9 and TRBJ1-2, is DSGVTQTPKHLITATGQRVTLRCSPRSGDLSVYWYQQSLDQGLQFLIQYYNGEERAKGNILERFSAQQFPDLHSELNLSSLELGDSALYFCASSVGGKGANYGYTFGSGTRLTVV.

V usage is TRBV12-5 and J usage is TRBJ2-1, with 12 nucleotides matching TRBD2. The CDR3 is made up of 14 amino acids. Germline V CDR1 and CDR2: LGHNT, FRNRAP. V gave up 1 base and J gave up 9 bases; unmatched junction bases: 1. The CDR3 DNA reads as TGTGCTAGTGGTTTGGCTAGCGGGAGGGGTGAGCAGTTCTTC. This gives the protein CASGLASGRGEQFF.

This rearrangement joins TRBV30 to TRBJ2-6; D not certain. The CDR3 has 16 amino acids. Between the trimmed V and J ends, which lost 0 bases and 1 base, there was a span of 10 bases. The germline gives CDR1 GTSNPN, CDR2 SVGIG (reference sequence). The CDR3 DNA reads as TGTGCCTGGAGTGTACTCGGTCAGTCTGGGGCCAACGTCCTGACTTTC. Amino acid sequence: CAWSVLGQSGANVLTF.

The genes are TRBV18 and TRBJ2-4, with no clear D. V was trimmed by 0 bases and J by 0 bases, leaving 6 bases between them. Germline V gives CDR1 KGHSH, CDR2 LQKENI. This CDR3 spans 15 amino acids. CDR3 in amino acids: CASSPPELAKNIQYF. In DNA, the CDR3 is TGTGCCAGCTCACCACCAGAGTTAGCCAAAAACATTCAGTACTTC. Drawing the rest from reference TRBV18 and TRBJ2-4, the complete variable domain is NAGVMQNPRHLVRRRGQEARLRCSPMKGHSHVYWYRQLPEEGLKFMVYLQKENIIDESGMPKERFSAEFPKEGPSILRIQQVVRGDSAAYFCASSPPELAKNIQYFGAGTRLSVL.

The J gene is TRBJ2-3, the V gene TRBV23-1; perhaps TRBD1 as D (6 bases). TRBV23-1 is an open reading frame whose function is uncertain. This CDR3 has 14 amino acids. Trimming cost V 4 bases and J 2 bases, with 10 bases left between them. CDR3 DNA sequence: TGCGCCAGCAGTCGGGGACACCCCACAGATACGCAGTATTTT. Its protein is CASSRGHPTDTQYF.

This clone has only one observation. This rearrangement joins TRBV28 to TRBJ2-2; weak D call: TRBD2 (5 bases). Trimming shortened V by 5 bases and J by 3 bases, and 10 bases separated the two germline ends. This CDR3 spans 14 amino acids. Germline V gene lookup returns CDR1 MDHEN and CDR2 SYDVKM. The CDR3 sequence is CASSRVAHTGELFF. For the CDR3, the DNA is TGTGCCAGCAGTCGGGTAGCGCACACCGGGGAGCTGTTTTTT.

CDR3 sequence reads: CASSLRQDGYTF. As DNA, the CDR3 is TGTGCCAGCAGCCTCCGACAGGATGGCTACACCTTC. The rearrangement links TRBV11-2 to TRBJ1-2; weak D call: TRBD1 (6 bases). V was pared by 5 bases and J by 6 bases, with 10 bases between. This CDR3 is built from 12 residues. Germline V gene data show CDR1 as SGHAT and CDR2 as FQNNGV.

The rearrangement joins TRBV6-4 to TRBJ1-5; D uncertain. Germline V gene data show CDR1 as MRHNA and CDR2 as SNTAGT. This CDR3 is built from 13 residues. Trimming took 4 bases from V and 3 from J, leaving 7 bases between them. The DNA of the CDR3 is TGTGCCAGCAGTGTTGAGGCCAATCAGCCCCAGCATTTT. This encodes CASSVEANQPQHF.

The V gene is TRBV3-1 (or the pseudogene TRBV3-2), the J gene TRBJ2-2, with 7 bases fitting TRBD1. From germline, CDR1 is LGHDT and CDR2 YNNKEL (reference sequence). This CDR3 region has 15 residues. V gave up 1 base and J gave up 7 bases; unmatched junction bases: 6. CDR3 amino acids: CASSQGQGFGGELFF. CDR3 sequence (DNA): TGTGCCAGCAGCCAAGGACAGGGATTCGGCGGGGAGCTGTTTTTT.